Included here is one TCR beta chain sequence, with context. This specimen belongs to a study of blood T cell repertoires in COVID-19. About the study: The study drew acute and convalescent COVID-19 samples from the United States, Italy and Spain. PBMCs, B-cell-depleted T cells, or T cells provided the cDNA or gDNA that made up the material.

Authors' data handling: Amplified reference gene primers provided the basis for estimating nucleated cell counts. Profiling relied on immunoSEQ multiplex PCR, and the TCRdb table lists in-frame clones only, not all of them. That table supplies the V and J calls and clone size; D and trimming were determined from the DNA. The repertoire holds about 310,000 clones, with about nine tenths as singletons. This sequence originates from a man in his late teens or twenties with active or convalescent COVID-19. The sequencing input was peripheral blood.

The CDR3 sequence: CASSLNRRGRMNTEAFF. The CDR3 region has the DNA TGTGCCAGCAGCTTAAATAGGAGGGGGCGGATGAACACTGAAGCTTTCTTT. The chain employs TRBV7-8 and TRBJ1-1; 7 bases agree with TRBD1. Looked up from germline, CDR1 is SGHVS and CDR2 is FQNEAQ. This CDR3 has 17 amino acids. V was clipped by 2 bases and J by 0 bases; unmatched bases: 9.